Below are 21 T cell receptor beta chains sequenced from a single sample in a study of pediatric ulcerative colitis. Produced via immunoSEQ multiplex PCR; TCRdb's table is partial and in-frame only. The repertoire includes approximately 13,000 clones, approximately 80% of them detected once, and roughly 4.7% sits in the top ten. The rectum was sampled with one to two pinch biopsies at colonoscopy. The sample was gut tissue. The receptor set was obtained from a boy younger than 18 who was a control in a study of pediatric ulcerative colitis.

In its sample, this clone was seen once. Here the CDR3 reads CASSPPGAWMDTQYF. The CDR3 coding sequence is TGTGCCAGCAGCCCCCCGGGGGCGTGGATGGATACGCAGTATTTT. The V gene is TRBV6-5, the J gene TRBJ2-3; tentatively, D is TRBD1 or TRBD2 (6 bases each). The length of the CDR3 is 15 residues. Trimming cost V 6 bases and J 6 bases, with 19 bases left between them. Germline V gene data show CDR1 as MNHEY and CDR2 as SVGAGI.

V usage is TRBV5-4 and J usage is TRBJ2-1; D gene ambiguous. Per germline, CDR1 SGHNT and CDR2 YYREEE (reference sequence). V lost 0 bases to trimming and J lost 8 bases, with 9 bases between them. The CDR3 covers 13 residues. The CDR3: CASSLVGFDEQFF. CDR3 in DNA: TGTGCCAGCAGCTTGGTGGGCTTTGATGAGCAGTTCTTC.

Written as DNA, the CDR3 is TGCGCCAGCAGCCCTGGAATAGGCAGGGCGAGCAATCAGCCCCAGCATTTT. The encoded protein is CASSPGIGRASNQPQHF. The rearrangement links TRBV5-1 to TRBJ1-5; a weak D match, TRBD1 (5 bases). The CDR3 has 17 residues. Germline loops: CDR1 SGHRS, CDR2 YFSETQ. Trimming removed 4 bases at V and 1 base at J, with 18 bases between. The entire variable domain, with the rest obtained from reference TRBV5-1 and TRBJ1-5, is as follows: KAGVTQTPRYLIKTRGQQVTLSCSPISGHRSVSWYQQTPGQGLQFLFEYFSETQRNKGNFPGRFSGRQFSNSRSEMNVSTLELGDSALYLCASSPGIGRASNQPQHFGDGTRLSIL.

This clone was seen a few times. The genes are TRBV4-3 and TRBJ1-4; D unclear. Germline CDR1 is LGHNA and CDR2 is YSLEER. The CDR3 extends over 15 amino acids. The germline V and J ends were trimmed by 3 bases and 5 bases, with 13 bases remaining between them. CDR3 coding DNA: TGCGCCAGCAGCCACCAAAACGGGTACAATGAAAAACTGTTTTTT. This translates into CASSHQNGYNEKLFF.

For the CDR3, the DNA is TGTGCCAGCAGTTTAAACCGACTGTTTGTCTCCTACAATGAGCAGTTCTTC. Translating gives CASSLNRLFVSYNEQFF. J is TRBJ2-1 and V is TRBV27, with unresolved D. V lost 2 bases and J 0 bases, leaving 14 bases between the germline ends. The V gene's germline CDR1 is MNHEY and CDR2 SMNVEV (reference sequence). The CDR3 covers 17 residues.

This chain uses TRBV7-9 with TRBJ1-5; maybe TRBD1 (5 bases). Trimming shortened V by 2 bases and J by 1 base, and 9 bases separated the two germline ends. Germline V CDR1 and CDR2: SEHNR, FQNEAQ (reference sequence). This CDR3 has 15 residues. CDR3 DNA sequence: TGTGCCAGCAGCTTAACAGGAAAAAGCAATCAGCCCCAGCATTTT. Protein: CASSLTGKSNQPQHF.

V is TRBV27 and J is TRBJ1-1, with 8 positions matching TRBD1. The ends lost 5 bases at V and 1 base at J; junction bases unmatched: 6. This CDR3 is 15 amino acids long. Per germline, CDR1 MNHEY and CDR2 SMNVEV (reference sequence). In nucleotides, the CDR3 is TGTGCCAGCAGTCTCCGGACAGGGAAGAACACTGAAGCTTTCTTT. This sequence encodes CASSLRTGKNTEAFF.

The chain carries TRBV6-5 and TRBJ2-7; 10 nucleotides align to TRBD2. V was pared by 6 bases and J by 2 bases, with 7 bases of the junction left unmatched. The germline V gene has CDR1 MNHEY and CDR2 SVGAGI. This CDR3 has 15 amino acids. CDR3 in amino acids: CASSPGTSVTYEQYF. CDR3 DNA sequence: TGTGCCAGCAGCCCCGGGACTAGCGTAACCTACGAGCAGTACTTC.

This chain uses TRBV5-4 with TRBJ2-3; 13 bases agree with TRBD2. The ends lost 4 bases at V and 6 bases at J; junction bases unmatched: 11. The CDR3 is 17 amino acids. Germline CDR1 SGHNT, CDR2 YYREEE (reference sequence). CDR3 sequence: CASSLQTGTSGVDTQYF. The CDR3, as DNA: TGTGCCAGCAGCCTACAGACCGGGACTAGCGGGGTGGATACGCAGTATTTT.

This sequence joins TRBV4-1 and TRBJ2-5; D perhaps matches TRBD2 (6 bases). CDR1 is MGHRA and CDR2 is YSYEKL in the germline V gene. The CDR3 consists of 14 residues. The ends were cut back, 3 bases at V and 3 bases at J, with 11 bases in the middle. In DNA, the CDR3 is TGCGCCAGCAGCCAGCTTGGCGGGGAAGAGACCCAGTACTTC. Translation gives CASSQLGGEETQYF.

The DNA of the CDR3 is TGCAGCGTTGCAGGGGAGGGGGCCAAAAACATTCAGTACTTC. Its protein product is CSVAGEGAKNIQYF. The rearrangement joins TRBV29-1 to TRBJ2-4; possibly TRBD2 for D (7 bases). Germline-derived CDR1 and CDR2 are SQVTM and ANQGSEA. The CDR3 length is 14 residues. The V end was cut by 4 bases, the J end by 1 base, with 11 bases between.

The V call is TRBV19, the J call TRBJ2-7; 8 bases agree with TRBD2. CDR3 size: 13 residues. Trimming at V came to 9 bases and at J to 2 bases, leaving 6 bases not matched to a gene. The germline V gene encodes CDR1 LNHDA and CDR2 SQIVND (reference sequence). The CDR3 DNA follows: TGTGCCAGCCTTAGCGGGGTCACCTACGAGCAGTACTTC. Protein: CASLSGVTYEQYF. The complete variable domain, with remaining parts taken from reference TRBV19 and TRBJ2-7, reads DGGITQSPKYLFRKEGQNVTLSCEQNLNHDAMYWYRQDPGQGLRLIYYSQIVNDFQKGDIAEGYSVSREKKESFPLTVTSAQKNPTAFYLCASLSGVTYEQYFGPGTRLTVT.

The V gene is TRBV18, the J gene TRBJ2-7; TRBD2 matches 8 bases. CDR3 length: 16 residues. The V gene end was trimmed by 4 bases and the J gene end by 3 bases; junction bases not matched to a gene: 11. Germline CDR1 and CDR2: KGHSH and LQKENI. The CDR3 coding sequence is TGTGCCAGCTCACAACTAGCGGCAGGCCAAAACTACGAGCAGTACGTC. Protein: CASSQLAAGQNYEQYV.

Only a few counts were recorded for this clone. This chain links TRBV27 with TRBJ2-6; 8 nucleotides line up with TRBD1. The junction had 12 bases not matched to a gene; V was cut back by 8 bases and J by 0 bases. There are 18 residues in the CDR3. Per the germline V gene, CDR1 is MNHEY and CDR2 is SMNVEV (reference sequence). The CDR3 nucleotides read TGTGCCAGCGGACATTTACGACAGGGGCCCTCTGGGGCCAACGTCCTGACTTTC. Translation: CASGHLRQGPSGANVLTF.

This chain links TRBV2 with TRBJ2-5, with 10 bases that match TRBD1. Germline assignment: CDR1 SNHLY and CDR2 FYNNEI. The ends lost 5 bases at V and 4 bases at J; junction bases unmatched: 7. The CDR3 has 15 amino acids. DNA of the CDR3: TGTGCCAGCAGTCCAGGACAGGGGGGTGGAGAGACCCAGTACTTC. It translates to CASSPGQGGGETQYF.

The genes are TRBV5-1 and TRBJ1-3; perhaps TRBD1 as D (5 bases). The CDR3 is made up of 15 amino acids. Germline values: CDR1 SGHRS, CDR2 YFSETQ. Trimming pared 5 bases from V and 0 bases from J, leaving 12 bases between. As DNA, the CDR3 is TGCGCCAGCAGGCCTAGCAGGGACTCTGGAAACACCATATATTTT. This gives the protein CASRPSRDSGNTIYF. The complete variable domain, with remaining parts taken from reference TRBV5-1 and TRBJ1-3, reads KAGVTQTPRYLIKTRGQQVTLSCSPISGHRSVSWYQQTPGQGLQFLFEYFSETQRNKGNFPGRFSGRQFSNSRSEMNVSTLELGDSALYLCASRPSRDSGNTIYFGEGSWLTVV.

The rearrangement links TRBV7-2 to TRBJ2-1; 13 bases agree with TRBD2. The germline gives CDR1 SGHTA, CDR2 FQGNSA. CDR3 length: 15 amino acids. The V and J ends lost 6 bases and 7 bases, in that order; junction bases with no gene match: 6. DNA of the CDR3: TGTGCCAGCAGACCCACTAGCGGGAGGGCGAATGAGCAGTTCTTC. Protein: CASRPTSGRANEQFF. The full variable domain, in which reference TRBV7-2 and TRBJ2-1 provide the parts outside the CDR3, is GAGVSQSPSNKVTEKGKDVELRCDPISGHTALYWYRQSLGQGLEFLIYFQGNSAPDKSGLPSDRFSAERTGGSVSTLTIQRTQQEDSAVYLCASRPTSGRANEQFFGPGTRLTVL.

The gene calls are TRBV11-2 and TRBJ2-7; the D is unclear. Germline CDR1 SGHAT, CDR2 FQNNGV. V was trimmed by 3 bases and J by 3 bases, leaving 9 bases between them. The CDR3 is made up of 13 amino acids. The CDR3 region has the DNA TGTGCCAGCAGCTTCGACTCCATCTACGAGCAGTACGTC. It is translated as CASSFDSIYEQYV.

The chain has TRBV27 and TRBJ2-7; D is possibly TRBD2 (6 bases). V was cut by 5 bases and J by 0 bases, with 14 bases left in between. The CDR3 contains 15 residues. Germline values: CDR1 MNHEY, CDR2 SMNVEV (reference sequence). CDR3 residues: CASSATSLSSYEQYF. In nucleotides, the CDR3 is TGTGCCAGCAGTGCTACTAGCCTCAGCTCCTACGAGCAGTACTTC.

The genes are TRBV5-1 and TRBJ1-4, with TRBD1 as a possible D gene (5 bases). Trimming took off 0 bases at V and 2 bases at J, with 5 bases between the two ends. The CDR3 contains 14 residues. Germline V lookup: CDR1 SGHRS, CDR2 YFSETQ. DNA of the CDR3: TGCGCCAGCAGCTTGGCAGGGACTAATGAAAAACTGTTTTTT. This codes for CASSLAGTNEKLFF.

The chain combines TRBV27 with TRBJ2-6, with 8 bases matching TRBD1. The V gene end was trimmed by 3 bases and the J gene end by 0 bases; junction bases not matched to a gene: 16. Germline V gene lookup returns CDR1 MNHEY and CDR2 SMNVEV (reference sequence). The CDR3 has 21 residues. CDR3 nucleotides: TGTGCCAGCAGTTTCTATCGGGGGCCGGGACAGGACGACTCTGGGGCCAACGTCCTGACTTTC. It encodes CASSFYRGPGQDDSGANVLTF.